What follows are 21 T cell receptor beta chains derived from one specimen sequenced in a study of blood T cell repertoires in COVID-19. The repertoire was sequenced with immunoSEQ multiplex PCR; TCRdb's copy has only in-frame clones and lacks some. The data show 260,000 or so clones, about four fifths seen once. Sequencing used PBMCs or T cells enriched from blood (not recorded which). The receptors come from a woman aged 40 to 50 who had been exposed to COVID-19.

The chain has TRBV11-1 and TRBJ1-2; D unclear. Germline CDR1 reads SGHAT; CDR2 reads FQDESV (reference sequence). CDR3 length: 17 residues. V lost 0 bases and J 6 bases, leaving 20 bases between the germline ends. The CDR3 loop is CASSLAPREGLVHGYTF. The CDR3 DNA reads as TGTGCCAGCAGCTTAGCCCCCCGGGAAGGACTTGTTCATGGCTACACCTTC. Full variable domain (remainder filled in from reference TRBV11-1 and TRBJ1-2): EAEVAQSPRYKITEKSQAVAFWCDPISGHATLYWYRQILGQGPELLVQFQDESVVDDSQLPKDRFSAERLKGVDSTLKIQPAELGDSAMYLCASSLAPREGLVHGYTFGSGTRLTVV.

The chain carries TRBV21-1 and TRBJ2-7; the D segment call TRBD1 is taken from the table without a DNA check. TRBV21-1 is deemed a pseudogene. CDR3 length: 16 residues. The CDR3 sequence: CASSKRGQGDSYEQYF. The CDR3 nucleotides read TGTGCCAGCAGCAAAAGGGGACAGGGGGACTCCTACGAGCAGTACTTC.

About this clone itself: At one end the junction does not follow the germline gene, possibly because of a read error. The chain has TRBV7-2 and TRBJ2-1; 10 nucleotides agree with TRBD2. This CDR3 has 13 amino acids. CDR1 is SGHTA and CDR2 is FQGNSA in the germline V gene. In DNA form, the CDR3 reads TGTGCCAGCAACTTAGGACTAGCGGATGAGCAGTTCTTC. It is translated as CASNLGLADEQFF.

This clone came up once. The chain joins TRBV7-8 to TRBJ2-1, with D tentatively TRBD1 (5 bases). V gave up 1 base and J gave up 4 bases, with 14 bases separating them. Germline CDR1 SGHVS, CDR2 FQNEAQ. The CDR3 is 16 residues long. The CDR3 sequence is CASSLGGDRKYNEQFF. CDR3 sequence (DNA): TGTGCCAGCAGCTTAGGAGGCGACAGAAAATACAATGAGCAGTTCTTC. The variable domain in full, completed from reference TRBV7-8 and TRBJ2-1, reads GAGVSQSPRYKVAKRGQDVALRCDPISGHVSLFWYQQALGQGPEFLTYFQNEAQLDKSGLPSDRFFAERPEGSVSTLKIQRTQQEDSAVYLCASSLGGDRKYNEQFFGPGTRLTVL.

The rearrangement joins TRBV9 to TRBJ1-1; D gene ambiguous. The germline V and J ends were trimmed by 0 bases and 5 bases, with 11 bases remaining between them. CDR1 is SGDLS, CDR2 YYNGEE, per germline. CDR3 size: 14 residues. The CDR3 loop is CASSVAAGRTEAFF. The CDR3 coding sequence is TGTGCCAGCAGCGTAGCTGCGGGGAGGACTGAAGCTTTCTTT.

V is TRBV19 and J is TRBJ2-4, with D uncertain. Per germline, CDR1 LNHDA and CDR2 SQIVND (reference sequence). The CDR3 totals 14 residues. The V and J ends lost 10 bases and 2 bases respectively, with 15 bases between them. The CDR3, as DNA: TGTGCCACCTCGGTCGCCGGTTCCAAAAACATTCAGTACTTC. This sequence encodes CATSVAGSKNIQYF.

V gene TRBV18 combines with J gene TRBJ1-2, with D unclear. CDR3 length equals 13 residues. Trimming took 0 bases from V and 6 from J, leaving 8 bases between them. Germline loops: CDR1 KGHSH, CDR2 LQKENI. This CDR3 is CASSPPSGNGYTF. The CDR3 region has the DNA TGTGCCAGCTCACCACCATCGGGGAATGGCTACACCTTC. Based on the CDR3 plus reference TRBV18 and TRBJ1-2, the full variable domain is NAGVMQNPRHLVRRRGQEARLRCSPMKGHSHVYWYRQLPEEGLKFMVYLQKENIIDESGMPKERFSAEFPKEGPSILRIQQVVRGDSAAYFCASSPPSGNGYTFGSGTRLTVV.

The rearrangement joins TRBV12-3 or TRBV12-4 to TRBJ1-5; no definite D call. The germline V and J ends were trimmed by 5 bases and 5 bases, with 10 bases remaining between them. The length of the CDR3 is 13 residues. This chain's CDR3 is CASSPLRDQPQHF. For the CDR3, the DNA is TGTGCCAGCAGTCCCCTCCGCGATCAGCCCCAGCATTTT.

The rearrangement uses TRBV18 and TRBJ2-7, with 7 positions matching TRBD2. After removal of 0 bases from V and 4 bases from J, the junction contained 6 bases not matched to a gene. Germline CDR1 is KGHSH and CDR2 is LQKENI. The CDR3 sequence is 15 residues long. DNA of the CDR3: TGTGCCAGCTCACCACCGGAGGGAGGGTTATACGAGCAGTACTTC. Residues: CASSPPEGGLYEQYF.

The chain carries TRBV11-2 and TRBJ1-3; 9 bases are a match to TRBD1. J lost 0 bases, V lost 4 bases, and 4 bases had no gene match. The CDR3 runs to 16 residues. The germline V gene has CDR1 SGHAT and CDR2 FQNNGV. The CDR3 DNA is TGTGCCAGCAGCTGGGGACAGGGATTCTCTGGAAACACCATATATTTT. Protein sequence: CASSWGQGFSGNTIYF.

The chain has TRBV2 and TRBJ2-1, with 13 bases identical to TRBD2. Germline V gene data show CDR1 as SNHLY and CDR2 as FYNNEI. J was trimmed by 3 bases and V by 6 bases; bases with no gene match: 14. The CDR3 covers 19 residues. The CDR3 DNA reads TGTGCCAGCAGGTATAATCCGGGACTAGCGGGGTTTAGCTACAATGAGCAGTTCTTC. Residues: CASRYNPGLAGFSYNEQFF. The whole variable domain, filled in from reference TRBV2 and TRBJ2-1, reads EPEVTQTPSHQVTQMGQEVILRCVPISNHLYFYWYRQILGQKVEFLVSFYNNEISEKSEIFDDQFSVERPDGSNFTLKIRSTKLEDSAMYFCASRYNPGLAGFSYNEQFFGPGTRLTVL.

This clone was detected only once. V usage is TRBV5-6 and J usage is TRBJ2-7; D perhaps matches TRBD1 (5 bases). The germline CDR1 and CDR2 sequences are SGHDT and YYEEEE. This CDR3 is built from 15 residues. Trimming removed 3 bases from V and 3 bases from J, with 16 bases in between. The CDR3 sequence is CASSSLTAQSYEQYF. For the CDR3, the DNA is TGTGCCAGCAGCTCCCTGACAGCTCAAAGCTACGAGCAGTACTTC.

The CDR3 DNA follows: TGTGCCAGCAGCCCCATTGACAGGGGGTCGAGGGGCTACACCTTC. Amino acid sequence: CASSPIDRGSRGYTF. V gene TRBV7-2 combines with J gene TRBJ1-2, with 9 positions matching TRBD1. Trimming cost V 5 bases and J 8 bases; bases outside gene matches: 12. CDR3 length equals 15 residues. CDR1 is SGHTA, CDR2 FQGNSA, per germline.

This clone occurred once. The chain is built from TRBV4-2 and TRBJ1-6, with 7 bases that match TRBD1. Unmatched junction bases numbered 5, after V lost 2 bases and J lost 7 bases. The CDR3 spans 15 residues. CDR1 is LGHNA, CDR2 YNFKEQ, per germline. The CDR3 sequence is CASSQQGESNSPLHF. Here the CDR3 DNA reads TGTGCCAGCAGCCAACAGGGGGAGTCAAATTCACCCCTCCACTTT.

This clone showed up just once. CDR3 amino acids: CASSIDGPPLYSNQPQHF. In DNA, the CDR3 is TGTGCCAGTAGTATAGATGGGCCTCCCCTATATAGCAATCAGCCCCAGCATTTT. The V and J genes are TRBV19 and TRBJ1-5; unclear D gene. Trimming shortened V by 0 bases and J by 0 bases, and 15 bases separated the two germline ends. The germline V gene encodes CDR1 LNHDA and CDR2 SQIVND (reference sequence). This CDR3 has 18 amino acids.

This rearrangement joins TRBV5-4 to TRBJ2-7; tentatively, D is TRBD2 (6 bases). V lost 7 bases, J lost 1 base, and 21 bases lay in between. Germline V lookup: CDR1 SGHNT, CDR2 YYREEE (reference sequence). This CDR3 has 16 amino acids. The CDR3 sequence is CASSGSTGTESYEQYF. The CDR3 DNA is TGTGCCAGCTCTGGTTCAACCGGGACTGAATCCTACGAGCAGTACTTC.

The J gene is TRBJ1-5, the V gene TRBV19, with D maybe TRBD1 (6 bases). The germline V gene has CDR1 LNHDA and CDR2 SQIVND (reference sequence). Trimming removed 6 bases from V and 3 bases from J, with 18 bases in between. This CDR3 region has 16 residues. The CDR3 here is CASSSRGAGVNQPQHF. The CDR3 DNA follows: TGTGCCAGTAGCAGCCGGGGGGCAGGGGTCAATCAGCCCCAGCATTTT.

The genes are TRBV11-2 and TRBJ2-5, with TRBD2 identical over 9 bases. Germline values: CDR1 SGHAT, CDR2 FQNNGV. V shed 5 bases, J shed 1 base, and the junction held 11 bases outside the gene matches. CDR3 length: 17 residues. CDR3 sequence reads: CASSAGALAGTQETQYF. The CDR3 DNA is TGTGCCAGCAGCGCTGGAGCCCTAGCGGGGACCCAAGAGACCCAGTACTTC.

The V and J genes are TRBV7-2 and TRBJ2-5, with a possible D match to TRBD2 (6 bases). Germline V gives CDR1 SGHTA, CDR2 FQGNSA. V dropped 5 bases and J dropped 7 bases, with 20 bases sitting between them. The CDR3 spans 15 residues. The CDR3 protein is CASSRPKYRAGTQYF. The CDR3 bases are TGTGCCAGCAGCCGCCCGAAATACAGAGCGGGGACCCAGTACTTC.

The sample holds one count of this clone. The V call is TRBV6-5, the J call TRBJ1-5, with 7 bases aligning to TRBD1. The CDR3 has 14 residues. Per the germline V gene, CDR1 is MNHEY and CDR2 is SVGAGI. J was trimmed by 3 bases and V by 8 bases; bases with no gene match: 7. DNA of the CDR3: TGTGCCAGCTTAGAGGGGGCCCTCAATCAGCCCCAGCATTTT. It yields the protein CASLEGALNQPQHF.

The chain carries TRBV7-9 and TRBJ1-1, with D uncertain. Germline CDR1 is SEHNR and CDR2 is FQNEAQ (reference sequence). The CDR3 length is 13 residues. V lost 11 bases, J lost 0 bases, and 13 bases lay in between. CDR3 sequence (DNA): TGTGCCTCTTTACAGACCCTGAACACTGAAGCTTTCTTT. This encodes CASLQTLNTEAFF. The full variable domain, in which reference TRBV7-9 and TRBJ1-1 provide the parts outside the CDR3, is DTGVSQNPRHKITKRGQNVTFRCDPISEHNRLYWYRQTLGQGPEFLTYFQNEAQLEKSRLLSDRFSAERPKGSFSTLEIQRTEQGDSAMYLCASLQTLNTEAFFGQGTRLTVV.